The rows below give T cell receptor beta chains drawn from one sample of a study of T cells in pancreatic ductal adenocarcinoma. This table comes from immunoSEQ multiplex PCR, and its TCRdb copy is limited to in-frame clones, with some not included. The repertoire includes around 94,000 clones, around 96% of them detected once, and approximately 3.1% sits in the top ten. What was sequenced was PBMCs. These receptors were obtained from a human donor with pancreatic ductal adenocarcinoma. Each CDR3 is given with its conserved first and last residue. Each record gives: V gene, D gene, CDR3 protein. A D gene is named only where the DNA matches it firmly.

v_call: TRBV5-1
d_call: TRBD2
cdr3_aa: CASSLGGLAGSNEQFF

v_call: TRBV6-1
d_call: NA
cdr3_aa: CASTSTRLWFGTQYF

v_call: TRBV28
d_call: TRBD2
cdr3_aa: CASSPGLESYEQYF

v_call: TRBV27
d_call: NA
cdr3_aa: CASSSLHNEQFF

v_call: TRBV11-2
d_call: NA
cdr3_aa: CASSQVRGAGEQYF

v_call: TRBV5-6
d_call: NA
cdr3_aa: CASSLVVGAPETQYF

v_call: TRBV6-5
d_call: TRBD1
cdr3_aa: CASTRDRGQYEQYF

v_call: TRBV15
d_call: NA
cdr3_aa: CATSRDSQPQHF

v_call: TRBV18
d_call: NA
cdr3_aa: CAGAGHYGYTF

v_call: TRBV6-5
d_call: TRBD1
cdr3_aa: CASTTGQGSINEQFF

v_call: TRBV7-2
d_call: TRBD2
cdr3_aa: CASSLARRGQETQYF

v_call: TRBV7-2
d_call: NA
cdr3_aa: CASSYRGQPSEAFF

v_call: TRBV5-1
d_call: NA
cdr3_aa: CASSLTSAGTEAFF

v_call: TRBV30
d_call: NA
cdr3_aa: CAWDRTNTGELFF

v_call: TRBV28
d_call: TRBD2
cdr3_aa: CASIPSGRVYEQYF

v_call: TRBV9
d_call: NA
cdr3_aa: CASRGPGELFF

v_call: TRBV9
d_call: NA
cdr3_aa: CASSNSGRWGEKLFF

v_call: TRBV5-4
d_call: TRBD2
cdr3_aa: CASSFTSGTDTQYF

v_call: TRBV4-3
d_call: NA
cdr3_aa: CASSQDYNPGNEKLFF

v_call: TRBV28
d_call: NA
cdr3_aa: CASSLPRGMVQPQHF

v_call: TRBV29-1
d_call: NA
cdr3_aa: CSVDSQAVGEQYF

v_call: TRBV30
d_call: NA
cdr3_aa: CAWSGLSSSGNTIYF

v_call: TRBV6-5
d_call: NA
cdr3_aa: CASSYTAGAVNTIYF

v_call: TRBV28
d_call: NA
cdr3_aa: CASSLSRNSGQPQHF

v_call: TRBV7-9
d_call: TRBD1
cdr3_aa: CARLSPYTGGRSSYNEQFF

v_call: TRBV6-5
d_call: NA
cdr3_aa: CASSSQGYEQYF

v_call: TRBV6-6
d_call: TRBD2
cdr3_aa: CASSYKGLAGGNEQFF

v_call: TRBV7-9
d_call: TRBD2
cdr3_aa: CASSPGTSGAYEQYF

v_call: TRBV28
d_call: NA
cdr3_aa: CASSLFGSTEAFF

v_call: TRBV6-5
d_call: TRBD2
cdr3_aa: CASTSASGRFETQYF

v_call: TRBV7-2
d_call: NA
cdr3_aa: CASSFASASYEQYF

v_call: TRBV18
d_call: NA
cdr3_aa: CASSRTQAYEQYF

v_call: TRBV27
d_call: NA
cdr3_aa: CASTFEGRGNIQYF

v_call: TRBV7-3
d_call: TRBD2
cdr3_aa: CASSPALSGSGELFF

v_call: TRBV5-1
d_call: NA
cdr3_aa: CASRTAFNTEAFF

v_call: TRBV6-5
d_call: NA
cdr3_aa: CASCGGPGETQYF

v_call: TRBV4-1
d_call: NA
cdr3_aa: CASSQPGKGVGEQYF

v_call: TRBV5-1
d_call: NA
cdr3_aa: CASSSRGNTGELFF

v_call: TRBV2
d_call: NA
cdr3_aa: CASSKGGAGPYEQYF

v_call: TRBV19
d_call: NA
cdr3_aa: CASSRTPGTEAFF

v_call: TRBV25-1
d_call: NA
cdr3_aa: CASSDETAFLATNEKLFF

v_call: TRBV2
d_call: NA
cdr3_aa: CASRGTPEQFF

v_call: TRBV5-1
d_call: NA
cdr3_aa: CASSLSGYSNQPQHF

v_call: TRBV29-1
d_call: NA
cdr3_aa: CSVLTGRNTEAFF

v_call: TRBV7-2
d_call: TRBD2
cdr3_aa: CASTTSGSFGEQYF

v_call: TRBV29-1
d_call: NA
cdr3_aa: CSVGKDKADTQYF